The 3 T cell receptor beta chains listed next were all sequenced from one sample in a study of T cell responses to AZD1222 COVID-19 vaccine. Some clones are missing from TCRdb's copy, which holds only in-frame ones; the method was immunoSEQ multiplex PCR. The profile shows 130,000 or so clones, 75% to 95% of them singletons. Sequenced here: peripheral blood, sampled 28 days after the second dose of the MenACWY control vaccine. These receptors all come from an adult who received the MenACWY meningococcal vaccine as a control.

The chain links TRBV5-4 to TRBJ1-1; D is possibly TRBD1 (6 bases). V was shortened by 0 bases and J by 4 bases, with 10 bases between the two germline ends. Germline V gene data show CDR1 as SGHNT and CDR2 as YYREEE (reference sequence). The CDR3 length is 14 residues. This CDR3 is CASSLGARGTEAFF. CDR3 sequence (DNA): TGTGCCAGCAGCTTGGGAGCCAGGGGCACTGAAGCTTTCTTT.

The rearrangement links TRBV5-1 to TRBJ1-1, with unresolved D. Trimming took off 0 bases at V and 1 base at J, with 4 bases between the two ends. This CDR3 has 13 amino acids. Germline loops: CDR1 SGHRS, CDR2 YFSETQ. DNA for the CDR3: TGCGCCAGCAGCTTGGCGGAGAACACTGAAGCTTTCTTT. Residues: CASSLAENTEAFF.

In this sample, this clone turned up a few times. The chain joins TRBV19 to TRBJ1-4; TRBD1 is a possible D gene (5 bases). The V end was cut by 6 bases, the J end by 8 bases, with 10 bases between. The germline V gene has CDR1 LNHDA and CDR2 SQIVND (reference sequence). The CDR3 spans 12 residues. The CDR3 DNA reads as TGTGCCAGTAGATGGGACCGGGAAAAACTGTTTTTT. It encodes CASRWDREKLFF.